These 25 T cell receptor beta chains were all obtained from the same sample, sequenced in a study of T cells in tumors after PD-1 blockade. The method was immunoSEQ multiplex PCR; TCRdb's version includes in-frame clones alone and lacks a portion of them. The table lists 30,000 to 40,000 clones, more than 70% of them singletons, with more than 30% in the top ten. This specimen consisted of PBMCs, obtained before anti-PD-1 treatment. These receptors all come from a human donor with basal cell carcinoma.

The chain combines TRBV7-2 with TRBJ2-1; TRBD2 agrees at 14 bases. The ends lost 1 base at V and 10 bases at J; junction bases unmatched: 3. The CDR3 has 15 residues. Germline lookup yields CDR1 SGHTA and CDR2 FQGNSA. In DNA form, the CDR3 reads TGTGCCAGCAGCTTAGAGAGGACTAGCGGGAGGGAGCAGTTCTTC. Its translation: CASSLERTSGREQFF.

As DNA, the CDR3 is TGTGCCACCAGCAGAGGGGGAGCGTCAGCCTCCTACGAGCAGTACTTC. This codes for CATSRGGASASYEQYF. This rearrangement joins TRBV15 to TRBJ2-7, with a weak D call TRBD2 (5 bases). V lost 1 base and J lost 0, with 13 bases in between. The CDR3 runs 16 residues. From germline, CDR1 is LNHNV and CDR2 YYDKDF (reference sequence). The whole variable domain, filled in from reference TRBV15 and TRBJ2-7, reads DAMVIQNPRYQVTQFGKPVTLSCSQTLNHNVMYWYQQKSSQAPKLLFHYYDKDFNNEADTPDNFQSRRPNTSFCFLDIRSPGLGDTAMYLCATSRGGASASYEQYFGPGTRLTVT.

The rearrangement joins TRBV10-3 to TRBJ1-1; D gene unclear. The germline gives CDR1 ENHRY, CDR2 SYGVKD. This CDR3 has 13 amino acids. Deletions cut 2 bases from V and 1 base from J, with 5 bases between. CDR3 region: CAISEAANTEAFF. DNA of the CDR3: TGTGCCATCAGTGAGGCTGCGAACACTGAAGCTTTCTTT.

The chain employs TRBV12-5 and TRBJ2-3, with 7 bases that match TRBD2. Germline V gives CDR1 LGHNT, CDR2 FRNRAP. CDR3 length: 15 residues. V shed 6 bases, J shed 3 bases, and the junction held 9 bases outside the gene matches. CDR3 nucleotides: TGTGCTAGTGGGAAGCGGGGCGCGTGGACAGATACGCAGTATTTT. Amino acid sequence: CASGKRGAWTDTQYF.

This clone was observed a few times. The V call is TRBV4-2, the J call TRBJ1-5; no clear D gene. V was pared by 1 base and J by 3 bases, with 4 bases between. The germline V gene has CDR1 LGHNA and CDR2 YNFKEQ. The length of the CDR3 is 13 residues. The CDR3 DNA follows: TGTGCCAGCAGCCAAGCGACCAATCAGCCCCAGCATTTT. Protein product: CASSQATNQPQHF.

The chain recombines TRBV7-2 with TRBJ2-4, with 9 bases lining up with TRBD2. Germline-derived CDR1 and CDR2 are SGHTA and FQGNSA. The CDR3 consists of 18 residues. The V segment lost 2 bases and the J segment 5 bases; nucleotides outside the gene matches: 13. The CDR3 nucleotides are TGTGCCAGCAGCTTACTCGCCACCGGGACTAGCTTTCAAAACATTCAGTACTTC. This sequence encodes CASSLLATGTSFQNIQYF.

This chain joins TRBV19 and TRBJ1-4; 7 bases align to TRBD1. Germline lookup yields CDR1 LNHDA and CDR2 SQIVND (reference sequence). The CDR3 sequence is 16 residues long. Germline trimming cut 4 bases from V and 0 bases from J; bases unmatched to any gene: 5. This CDR3 is CASSTGQDATNEKLFF. The CDR3 region has the DNA TGTGCCAGTAGTACCGGACAGGACGCAACTAATGAAAAACTGTTTTTT.

CDR3 DNA sequence: TGTGCCAGCAGCTTCCGAAACACTGAAGCTTTCTTT. Amino acids: CASSFRNTEAFF. The genes are TRBV7-9 and TRBJ1-1; D gene ambiguous. The V gene lost 3 bases and the J gene lost 2 bases, with 4 bases spanning the gap. CDR3 length: 12 residues. In germline, CDR1 is SEHNR, CDR2 FQNEAQ (reference sequence).

The chain carries TRBV2 and TRBJ1-4; 10 nucleotides line up with TRBD1. Germline V gene data show CDR1 as SNHLY and CDR2 as FYNNEI. This CDR3 contains 15 residues. Trimming took 8 bases from V and 8 from J; bases not matched to a gene: 11. CDR3 in DNA: TGTGCCAGCGCCCTCCGGTGGACAGGGGGAGAAAAACTGTTTTTT. Its protein is CASALRWTGGEKLFF.

This clone was detected once. The chain uses TRBV3-1 (or the pseudogene TRBV3-2) and TRBJ2-7; D is perhaps TRBD1 or TRBD2 (6 bases each). This CDR3 contains 16 residues. Germline values: CDR1 LGHDT, CDR2 YNNKEL (reference sequence). Trimming took off 0 bases at V and 2 bases at J, with 14 bases between the two ends. The CDR3 sequence is CASSQEEGTPPYEQYF. CDR3 sequence (DNA): TGTGCCAGCAGCCAAGAGGAGGGGACACCACCCTACGAGCAGTACTTC.

The rearrangement links TRBV24-1 to TRBJ1-2, with D hard to call. The CDR3 covers 15 residues. V shed 3 bases and J shed 2 bases, with 12 bases lying between them. Per the germline V gene, CDR1 is KGHDR and CDR2 is SFDVKD. CDR3 sequence (DNA): TGTGCCACCAGTGATGCCGGGAAATCCAACTATGGCTACACCTTC. Translated: CATSDAGKSNYGYTF.

V usage is TRBV7-2 and J usage is TRBJ2-7, with D possibly matching TRBD2 (5 bases). V lost 5 bases and J lost 0, with 17 bases in between. CDR1 and CDR2 (germline): SGHTA, FQGNSA. This CDR3 spans 16 amino acids. The CDR3 sequence: CASSPLTWAGSYEQYF. In nucleotides, the CDR3 is TGTGCCAGCAGCCCCCTGACTTGGGCGGGCTCCTACGAGCAGTACTTC.

The chain joins TRBV5-1 to TRBJ2-7; tentative D call: TRBD1 (5 bases). The V and J ends lost 0 bases and 4 bases respectively, with 14 bases between them. Germline CDR1 reads SGHRS; CDR2 reads YFSETQ. This CDR3 contains 15 residues. The CDR3 reads CASSLDAGPGYEQYF. In DNA, the CDR3 is TGCGCCAGCAGCTTGGACGCAGGGCCAGGGTACGAGCAGTACTTC.

The J gene is TRBJ1-2, the V gene TRBV7-2, with 9 bases that match TRBD1. From germline, CDR1 is SGHTA and CDR2 FQGNSA. V gave up 1 base and J gave up 7 bases; unmatched junction bases: 10. This CDR3 comprises 16 residues. The CDR3 DNA sequence: TGTGCCAGCAGCTTAGGGTCCCGGGACAGGGTGGGTGGCTACACCTTC. Protein sequence: CASSLGSRDRVGGYTF.

V and J are TRBV6-2 or TRBV6-3 and TRBJ2-7; D is undetermined. V lost 2 bases to trimming and J lost 3 bases, with 14 bases between them. The CDR3 covers 15 residues. Germline V CDR1 and CDR2: MNHEY, SVGEGT. In DNA, the CDR3 is TGTGCCAGCAGTTACAAGGCCTATTCTCTCTACGAGCAGTACTTC. This gives the protein CASSYKAYSLYEQYF.

Remarks on this clone: One end of the junction does not line up with germline, which may come from a read error. The chain carries TRBV28 and TRBJ2-7; D may be TRBD1 or TRBD2 (5 bases each). In germline, CDR1 is MDHEN, CDR2 SYDVKM. CDR3 size: 12 residues. CDR3 bases: TGTGCCATCAGTGAGGGGAAATACGAGCAGTACTTC. The encoded protein is CAISEGKYEQYF.

The chain has TRBV3-1 (or the pseudogene TRBV3-2) and TRBJ2-1; TRBD2 agrees at 11 bases. This CDR3 spans 17 amino acids. The V segment lost 0 bases and the J segment 8 bases; nucleotides outside the gene matches: 9. The V gene's germline CDR1 is LGHDT and CDR2 YNNKEL (reference sequence). CDR3 residues: CASSQDLGTSGVDEQFF. CDR3 DNA: TGTGCCAGCAGCCAAGATCTCGGGACTAGCGGAGTTGATGAGCAGTTCTTC.

V is TRBV5-6 and J is TRBJ2-7, with TRBD2 matching over 10 bases. The CDR3 extends over 17 amino acids. V dropped 3 bases and J dropped 3; count of bases not matched to a gene: 12. Germline CDR1 and CDR2: SGHDT and YYEEEE. The CDR3 reads CASSSKRTSGNYYEQYF. The CDR3 DNA follows: TGTGCCAGCAGCTCTAAACGGACTAGCGGAAACTACTACGAGCAGTACTTC.

The J gene is TRBJ2-5, the V gene TRBV5-1; D possibly uses TRBD1 or TRBD2 (5 bases each). V lost 6 bases and J lost 4, with 19 bases in between. CDR1 and CDR2 (germline): SGHRS, YFSETQ. The CDR3 length is 15 residues. CDR3 residues: CASTKGQGVAETQYF. The CDR3 nucleotides read TGCGCCAGCACCAAGGGGCAGGGAGTGGCAGAGACCCAGTACTTC.

This clone was counted once. This CDR3 is CASSQVRYNEQFF. Written as DNA, the CDR3 is TGTGCCAGCAGCCAAGTGCGGTACAATGAGCAGTTCTTC. The gene calls are TRBV14 and TRBJ2-1; D not resolved. CDR1 SGHDN and CDR2 FVKESK come from the germline V gene. This CDR3 region has 13 residues. V was clipped by 1 base and J by 4 bases, with 5 bases between them.

In its sample, this clone was seen once. The rearrangement uses TRBV18 and TRBJ2-1, with 11 bases identical to TRBD2. The V and J ends lost 7 bases and 6 bases, in that order; junction bases with no gene match: 17. The CDR3 consists of 18 residues. CDR1 is KGHSH and CDR2 is LQKENI in the germline V gene. This CDR3 reads CASFSHAGGLADFNEQFF. The CDR3 bases are TGTGCCAGCTTTTCGCACGCCGGGGGACTAGCGGATTTCAATGAGCAGTTCTTC.

The chain couples TRBV27 to TRBJ2-7; D possibly corresponds to TRBD2 (5 bases). CDR1 is MNHEY, CDR2 SMNVEV, per germline (reference sequence). CDR3 length: 15 residues. Trimming left V 5 bases short and J 4 bases short, with 18 bases between. As DNA, the CDR3 is TGTGCCAGCAGTCCCGCTGCACGGGAAAGGTACGAGCAGTACTTC. It yields the protein CASSPAARERYEQYF.

V gene TRBV13 combines with J gene TRBJ2-1, with D maybe TRBD2 (6 bases). CDR3 size: 15 residues. CDR1 and CDR2 from the germline V gene are PRHDT and FYEKMQ (reference sequence). Trimming took 5 bases from V and 1 from J, leaving 12 bases between them. The CDR3 DNA reads TGTGCCAGCAGCCCCCCTGGAGGGTCCTACAATGAGCAGTTCTTC. Amino acid sequence: CASSPPGGSYNEQFF.

This clone occurred a few times. The rearrangement joins TRBV30 to TRBJ1-5, with 9 bases lining up with TRBD1. The CDR3 has 15 residues. V was pared by 3 bases and J by 1 base, with 4 bases of the junction left unmatched. Germline assignment: CDR1 GTSNPN and CDR2 SVGIG (reference sequence). The CDR3 nucleotides read TGTGCCTGGAGCCTGGACAGGGGAAGCAATCAGCCCCAGCATTTT. It translates to CAWSLDRGSNQPQHF.

The chain has TRBV6-5 and TRBJ2-2, with D possibly being TRBD1 (5 bases). Between the trimmed V and J ends, which lost 3 bases and 3 bases, there was a span of 11 bases. Germline CDR1 reads MNHEY; CDR2 reads SVGAGI. The CDR3 runs to 15 residues. DNA for the CDR3: TGTGCCAGCAGTTATGGACACTGGGACACCGGGGAGCTGTTTTTT. It yields the protein CASSYGHWDTGELFF.